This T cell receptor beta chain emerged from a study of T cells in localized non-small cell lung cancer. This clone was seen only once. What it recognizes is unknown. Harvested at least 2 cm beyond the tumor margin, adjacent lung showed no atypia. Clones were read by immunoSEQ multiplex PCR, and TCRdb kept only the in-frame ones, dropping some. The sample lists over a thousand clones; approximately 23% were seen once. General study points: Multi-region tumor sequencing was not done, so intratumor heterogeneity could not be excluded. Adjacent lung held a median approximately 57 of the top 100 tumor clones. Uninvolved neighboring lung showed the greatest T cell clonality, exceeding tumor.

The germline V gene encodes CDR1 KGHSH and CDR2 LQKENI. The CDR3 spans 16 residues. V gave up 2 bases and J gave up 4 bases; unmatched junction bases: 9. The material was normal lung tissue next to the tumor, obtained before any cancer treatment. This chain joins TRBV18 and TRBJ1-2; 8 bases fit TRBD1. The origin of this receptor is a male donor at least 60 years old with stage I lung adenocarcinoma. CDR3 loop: CASSPTQGQGPYGYTF. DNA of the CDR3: TGTGCCAGCTCACCAACACAAGGACAGGGCCCCTATGGCTACACCTTC.